The present TCR beta chain was sequenced within a study of blood T cell repertoires in COVID-19. Produced via immunoSEQ multiplex PCR; TCRdb's table is partial and in-frame only. The sample has about 170,000 clones, roughly 80% seen once. The material sequenced was peripheral blood. This receptor was taken from a woman aged 80 or over with acute or convalescent COVID-19.

Here the CDR3 reads CASSYGSGGALNEQFF. The DNA of the CDR3 is TGTGCCAGCAGTTACGGAAGCGGGGGGGCCCTCAATGAGCAGTTCTTC. This chain connects TRBV6-2 or TRBV6-3 to TRBJ2-1, with 10 bases matching TRBD2. J lost 6 bases, V lost 2 bases, and 7 bases had no gene match. The CDR3 is 16 amino acids. In germline, CDR1 is MNHEY, CDR2 SVGEGT.